The 5 T cell receptor beta chains given below trace back to one sample, sequenced in a study of cytomegalovirus exposure and HLA in healthy donors. PCR used 60 Vbeta primers and 13 Jbeta primers. Data came from immunoSEQ multiplex PCR; TCRdb stores just in-frame clones and leaves some out. The sample carries 150,000 to 200,000 clones, 65% to 85% recorded once. Sequencing input: PBMCs. The receptors derive from a man aged 18 to 30 in good health and CMV-seronegative.

V and J are TRBV13 and TRBJ1-2, with a possible D match to TRBD1 (6 bases). Germline V gene data show CDR1 as PRHDT and CDR2 as FYEKMQ (reference sequence). V gave up 6 bases and J gave up 5 bases, with 13 bases separating them. CDR3 size: 13 residues. This CDR3 reads CASSSGGPYGYTF. As DNA, the CDR3 is TGTGCCAGCAGTTCCGGGGGGCCGTATGGCTACACCTTC.

A word on this clone: Its ends do not fully match the called genes, so a read error is possible. The chain employs TRBV7-9 and TRBJ1-1; D gene ambiguous. CDR3 length: 13 amino acids. From germline, CDR1 is SEHNR and CDR2 FQNEAQ (reference sequence). The CDR3 nucleotides are TGTTCCAGCAGCTTAGTCGGGAACACTGAAGCTTTCTTT. Translation: CSSSLVGNTEAFF.

In the case of this clone: A junction boundary mismatches the germline segment, possibly from a read error. Other DNA sequences in the same sample also yield this CDR3. The V call is TRBV5-6, the J call TRBJ1-2, with a possible D match to TRBD1 (6 bases). This CDR3 has 14 residues. Per the germline V gene, CDR1 is SGHDT and CDR2 is YYEEEE. The CDR3 protein is CASSFGGRGYGYTF. In nucleotides, the CDR3 is TGCGCCAGCAGCTTCGGGGGGCGCGGCTATGGCTACACCTTC.

The chain joins TRBV2 to TRBJ2-2; TRBD2 might be the D (6 bases). Germline CDR1 and CDR2: SNHLY and FYNNEI. Trimming took off 6 bases at V and 5 bases at J, with 16 bases between the two ends. The CDR3 loop spans 15 amino acids. The CDR3 DNA reads TGTGCCAGCAGAGAGGAGACTAGACGGACCGGGGAGCTGTTTTTT. Amino acid sequence: CASREETRRTGELFF.

This chain connects TRBV7-9 to TRBJ2-7; 13 bases fit TRBD2. The V gene end was trimmed by 1 base and the J gene end by 5 bases; junction bases not matched to a gene: 2. The CDR3 runs to 15 residues. Germline V CDR1 and CDR2: SEHNR, FQNEAQ (reference sequence). This chain's CDR3 is CASSLGGLAGHEQYF. The DNA of the CDR3 is TGTGCCAGCAGCTTAGGGGGACTAGCGGGGCACGAGCAGTACTTC.